This TCR beta chain was recovered during a study of lymphopenia after photon versus proton radiotherapy. The repertoire was sequenced with immunoSEQ multiplex PCR; TCRdb's copy has only in-frame clones and lacks some. The sample has roughly 150,000 clones, less than 90% seen once. Germline V CDR1 and CDR2: MDHEN, SYDVKM. The CDR3 loop spans 13 amino acids. V was pared by 3 bases and J by 3 bases, with 1 base of the junction left unmatched. The TCR sequence derives from a man aged 50 or older with gastric cancer. This rearrangement joins TRBV28 to TRBJ1-2; 7 nucleotides match TRBD1. Sequencing used peripheral blood, obtained from a patient treated with photon-based radiotherapy. The CDR3 reads CASSFGTDYGYTF. CDR3 bases: TGTGCCAGCAGTTTTGGGACAGACTATGGCTACACCTTC.